A single TCR beta chain is shown here with its context. The antigen this receptor binds is unknown. No quality values exist for individual bases; no much larger clone is one base distant. Donors were approximately 42 systemically healthy Caucasian individuals from Russia aged roughly 6 to 100 years. About 9.1 milliliters of peripheral blood were collected from each donor into EDTA-treated Vacutainer tubes. Ficoll-Paque density-gradient centrifugation was used to isolate PBMCs, with at least 7 million per sample. Trizol reagent was used to extract total RNA from the PBMCs, yielding at least 6 micrograms per sample. The percentages of naive CD45RAhigh/CD27high T cells were determined by flow cytometry on a PBMC aliquot from every donor. Receptors were amplified or captured by 5' RACE. The data were produced on an Illumina HiSeq 2500. A second PCR of roughly 7 to 12 cycles was performed with a sample-barcoded 5' primer and a J-beta primer mix. Each TCR beta cDNA molecule received a unique molecular identifier from a template-switch 5' adaptor carrying 12 random nucleotides. At least 2.5 million CDR3-containing paired-end reads were obtained from each sample. First-strand cDNA synthesis was performed from all RNA using the Mint cDNA synthesis kit, with priming by a TRBC-specific oligonucleotide. All cDNA was treated with uracil-DNA glycosylase and then went through a first 18-cycle PCR with the universal primers M1SS and BC2_uni_R. The authors' pipeline ran thus. For normalization, 1 million high-quality reads, each with a distinct molecular identifier, were randomly selected from each sample. Instead of being binned into consensus sequences, reads with shared molecular identifiers were discarded. CDR3 identification, clonotype clustering and error correction used MiTCR with a Q25 quality threshold and the strictest error-elimination algorithm. Lower-bound total TCR beta diversity was estimated with a nonparametric unseen species model using Euler transformation. The public reads were run again by TCRdb, first through fastp at Q25 and then through MiXCR, and only productive beta chains were kept. Each entry is one CDR3 protein sequence, shown with its most common DNA and genes. None of the V and J calls come from the authors' own analysis; TCRdb made them. The sample yields roughly 1.5 million distinct CDR3 sequences; approximately 43% were counted once. The top ten clones comprise under 5% of the sample.

This entry belongs to a study of blood T cells in healthy people across ages (dated by TCRdb to the mid-2010s). For the wider study: In model experiments, template switching captured roughly one uniquely barcoded TCR beta cDNA molecule for every two T cells. To track age-related changes in TCR beta repertoire diversity, the study relied on deep sequencing normalized with unique cDNA molecular identifiers. The donors were divided into four age groups: young (average around 17 years), middle-aged (over 35), aged (approximately 62) and long-lived (82). To avoid experimental bias, donors of different ages were distributed randomly across sequencing lanes. For two donors (one aged 18 to 30 and one aged 80 or older), the study analyzed two additional independent replicas of 1 million unique cDNA reads from the same blood draw. Summary of the overall study and its limitations: The percentage of naive T cells measured by flow cytometry correlated strongly with observed TCR beta diversity. Compared with the aged group, the long-lived group had more naive CD4+ T cells, fewer expanded clones and increased TCR diversity, a pattern suggesting age selection. Estimates of total diversity based on one million sequenced T cells were regarded as lower bounds and as underestimates. Because donor CMV infection status was unknown, age-related changes in expanded clonotypes were potentially confounded. Bulk unsorted PBMC profiling prevented conclusive comparison of naive and antigen-experienced compartments. Observed TCR beta diversity per million T cells fell roughly linearly with age, and a significant reduction was already apparent by age approximately 41.

From the cysteine through the phenylalanine, the CDR3 covers 14 amino acids. Solely the CDR3 DNA is kept, with 42 bases framed from the first base. Trimming costs V 5 bases and J 4 bases, and their ends lie 12 bases apart. The germline V gene encodes CDR1 MNHNY and CDR2 SVGAGI (reference sequence). This sequence was found in a woman younger than 30 in good health. The specimen sequenced was blood. The chain is assembled from TRBV6-6 and TRBJ2-1, and the D gene may be TRBD2, 5 bases matching. In nucleotide form, the sequence is TGTGCCAGCAGTCGCACGACTAATTACAATGAGCAGTTCTTC. Its amino acids are CASSRTTNYNEQFF.